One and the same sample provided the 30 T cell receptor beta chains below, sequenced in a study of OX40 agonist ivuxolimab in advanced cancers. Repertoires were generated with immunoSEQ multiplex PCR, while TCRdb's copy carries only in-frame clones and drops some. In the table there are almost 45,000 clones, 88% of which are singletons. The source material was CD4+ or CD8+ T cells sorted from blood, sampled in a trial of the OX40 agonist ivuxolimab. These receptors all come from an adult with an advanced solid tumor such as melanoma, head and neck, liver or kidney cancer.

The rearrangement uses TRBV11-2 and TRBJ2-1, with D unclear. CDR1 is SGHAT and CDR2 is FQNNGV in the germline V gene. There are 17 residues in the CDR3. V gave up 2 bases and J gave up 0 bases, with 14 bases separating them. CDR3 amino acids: CASSLPSTRSSYNEQFF. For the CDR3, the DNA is TGTGCCAGCAGCTTACCCTCGACTCGAAGCTCCTACAATGAGCAGTTCTTC.

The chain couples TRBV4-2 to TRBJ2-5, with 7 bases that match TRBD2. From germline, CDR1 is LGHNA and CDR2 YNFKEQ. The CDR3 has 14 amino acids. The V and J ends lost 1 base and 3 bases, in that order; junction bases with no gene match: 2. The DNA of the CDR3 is TGTGCCAGCAGCCAAGGAGCGGGGAAAGAGACCCAGTACTTC. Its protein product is CASSQGAGKETQYF.

The CDR3 coding sequence is TGTGCCAGCAGCTTGGAGCTGGGGGGGATAGAGACCCAGTACTTC. Protein: CASSLELGGIETQYF. This chain uses TRBV5-8 with TRBJ2-5, with 7 bases matching TRBD2. Germline V gene lookup returns CDR1 SGHTS and CDR2 YDEGEE. The trim removed 0 bases at V and 4 bases at J, leaving 6 bases unmatched. The CDR3 extends over 15 amino acids.

The CDR3: CAISDTGNNQPQHF. In DNA form, the CDR3 reads TGTGCCATCAGTGATACAGGGAATAATCAGCCCCAGCATTTT. V gene TRBV10-3 combines with J gene TRBJ1-5; tentatively, D is TRBD1 (6 bases). The ends were cut back, 3 bases at V and 4 bases at J, with 10 bases in the middle. This CDR3 has 14 residues. Germline assignment: CDR1 ENHRY and CDR2 SYGVKD.

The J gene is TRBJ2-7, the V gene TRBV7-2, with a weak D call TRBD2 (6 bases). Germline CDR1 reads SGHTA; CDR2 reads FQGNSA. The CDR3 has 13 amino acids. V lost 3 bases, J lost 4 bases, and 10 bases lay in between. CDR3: CASSFGGLYEQYF. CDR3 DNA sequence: TGTGCCAGCAGCTTCGGGGGTTTGTACGAGCAGTACTTC. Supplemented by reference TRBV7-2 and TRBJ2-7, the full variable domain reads GAGVSQSPSNKVTEKGKDVELRCDPISGHTALYWYRQSLGQGLEFLIYFQGNSAPDKSGLPSDRFSAERTGGSVSTLTIQRTQQEDSAVYLCASSFGGLYEQYFGPGTRLTVT.

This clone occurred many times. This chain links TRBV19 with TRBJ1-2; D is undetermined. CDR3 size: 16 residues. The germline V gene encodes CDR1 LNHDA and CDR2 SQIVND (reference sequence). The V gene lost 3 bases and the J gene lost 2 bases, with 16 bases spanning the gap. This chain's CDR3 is CASSIYEDASNYGYTF. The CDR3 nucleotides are TGTGCCAGTAGTATCTATGAGGATGCCAGCAACTATGGCTACACCTTC.

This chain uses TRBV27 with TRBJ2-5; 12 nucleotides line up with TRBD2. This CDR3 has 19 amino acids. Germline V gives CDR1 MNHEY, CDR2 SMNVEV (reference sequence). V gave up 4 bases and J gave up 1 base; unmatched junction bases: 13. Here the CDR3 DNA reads TGTGCCAGCAGTTCCCTCGTCACCCTAGCGGGGGGGCTCCAAGAGACCCAGTACTTC. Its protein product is CASSSLVTLAGGLQETQYF.

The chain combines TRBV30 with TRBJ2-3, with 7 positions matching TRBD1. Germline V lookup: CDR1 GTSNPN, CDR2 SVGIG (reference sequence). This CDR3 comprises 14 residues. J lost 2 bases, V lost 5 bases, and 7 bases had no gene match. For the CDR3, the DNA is TGTGCCTGGGACAGCCAGGGGGTCACAGATACGCAGTATTTT. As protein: CAWDSQGVTDTQYF.

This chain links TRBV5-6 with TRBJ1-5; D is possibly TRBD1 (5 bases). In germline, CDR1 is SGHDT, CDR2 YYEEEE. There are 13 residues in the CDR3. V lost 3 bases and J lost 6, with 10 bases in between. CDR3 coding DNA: TGTGCCAGCAGCTACCAGGGCATTCAGCCCCAGCATTTT. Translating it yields CASSYQGIQPQHF.

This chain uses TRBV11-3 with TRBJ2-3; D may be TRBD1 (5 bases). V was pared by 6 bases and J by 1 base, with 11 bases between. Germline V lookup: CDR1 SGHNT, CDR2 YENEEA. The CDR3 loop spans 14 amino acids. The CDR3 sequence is CASSSGQGTDTQYF. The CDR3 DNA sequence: TGTGCCAGCAGTTCAGGGCAGGGCACAGATACGCAGTATTTT.

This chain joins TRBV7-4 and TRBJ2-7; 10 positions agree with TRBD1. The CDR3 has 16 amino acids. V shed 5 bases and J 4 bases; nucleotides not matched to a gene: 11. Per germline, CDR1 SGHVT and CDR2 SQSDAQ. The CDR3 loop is CASSRAEDRGEYEQYF. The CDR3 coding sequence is TGTGCCAGCAGCCGAGCGGAGGACAGGGGGGAGTACGAGCAGTACTTC.

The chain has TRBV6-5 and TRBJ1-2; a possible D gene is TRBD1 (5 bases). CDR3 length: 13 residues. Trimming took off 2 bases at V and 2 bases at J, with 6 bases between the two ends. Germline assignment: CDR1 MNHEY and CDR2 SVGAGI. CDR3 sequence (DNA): TGTGCCAGCAGTTACGGGGCAAACTATGGCTACACCTTC. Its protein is CASSYGANYGYTF.

CDR3 nucleotides: TGTGCCAGCAGTTACCCTAGCGCCTTTTCCTACGAGCAGTACTTC. This encodes CASSYPSAFSYEQYF. The chain links TRBV6-6 to TRBJ2-7; perhaps TRBD2 as D (6 bases). Germline V lookup: CDR1 MNHNY, CDR2 SVGAGI (reference sequence). Trimming left V 2 bases short and J 1 base short, with 12 bases between. The CDR3 consists of 15 residues.

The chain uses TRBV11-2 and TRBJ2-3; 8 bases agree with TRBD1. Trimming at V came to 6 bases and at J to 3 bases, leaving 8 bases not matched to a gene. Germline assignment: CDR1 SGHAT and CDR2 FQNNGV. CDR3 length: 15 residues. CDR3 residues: CASRDTDRETDTQYF. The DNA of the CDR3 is TGTGCCAGCAGAGATACGGACAGGGAGACAGATACGCAGTATTTT.

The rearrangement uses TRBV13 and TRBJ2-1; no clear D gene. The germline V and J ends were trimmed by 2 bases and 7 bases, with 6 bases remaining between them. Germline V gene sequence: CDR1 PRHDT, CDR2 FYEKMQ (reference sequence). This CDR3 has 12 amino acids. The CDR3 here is CASSLRGNEQFF. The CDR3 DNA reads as TGTGCCAGCAGCTTAAGAGGTAATGAGCAGTTCTTC.

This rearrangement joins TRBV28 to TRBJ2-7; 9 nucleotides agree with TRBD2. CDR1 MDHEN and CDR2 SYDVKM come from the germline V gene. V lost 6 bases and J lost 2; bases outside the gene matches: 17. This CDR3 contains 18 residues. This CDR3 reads CASSSRSGGPHLPYEQYF. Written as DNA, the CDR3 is TGTGCCAGCAGCTCTCGAAGCGGGGGGCCCCATCTCCCCTACGAGCAGTACTTC.

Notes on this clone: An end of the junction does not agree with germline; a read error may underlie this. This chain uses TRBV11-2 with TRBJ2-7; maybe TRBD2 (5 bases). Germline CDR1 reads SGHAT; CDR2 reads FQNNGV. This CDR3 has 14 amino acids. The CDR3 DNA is TGCGCCAGCAGCCCCGCCACAACTAGGAACGAGCAGTACTTC. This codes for CASSPATTRNEQYF.

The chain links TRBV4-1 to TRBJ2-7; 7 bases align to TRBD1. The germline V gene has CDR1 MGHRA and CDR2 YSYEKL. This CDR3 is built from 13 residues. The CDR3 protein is CASSQGTVYEQYV. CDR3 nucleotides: TGCGCCAGCAGTCAAGGGACAGTCTACGAGCAGTACGTC.

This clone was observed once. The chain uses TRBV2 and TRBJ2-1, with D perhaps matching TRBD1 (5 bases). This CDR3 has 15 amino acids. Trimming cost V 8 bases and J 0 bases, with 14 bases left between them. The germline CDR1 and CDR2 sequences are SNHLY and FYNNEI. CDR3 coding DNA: TGTGCCAGCCGCCCTAGGGGTAGCTCCTACAATGAGCAGTTCTTC. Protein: CASRPRGSSYNEQFF.

In DNA form, the CDR3 reads TGTGCCAGTAAATCCTCCGGGACAGCGATCTACGAGCAGTACTTC. Amino acids: CASKSSGTAIYEQYF. This chain uses TRBV19 with TRBJ2-7; 7 positions agree with TRBD1. V shed 7 bases and J 3 bases; nucleotides not matched to a gene: 12. CDR1 and CDR2 (germline): LNHDA, SQIVND (reference sequence). CDR3 length: 15 residues.

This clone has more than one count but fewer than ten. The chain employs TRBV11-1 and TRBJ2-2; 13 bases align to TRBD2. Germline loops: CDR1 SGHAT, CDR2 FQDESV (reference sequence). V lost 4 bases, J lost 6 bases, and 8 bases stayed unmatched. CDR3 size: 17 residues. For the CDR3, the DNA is TGTGCCAGCAGCTCCTGGACTAGCGGGGGCCATCCCGGGGAGCTGTTTTTT. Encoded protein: CASSSWTSGGHPGELFF.

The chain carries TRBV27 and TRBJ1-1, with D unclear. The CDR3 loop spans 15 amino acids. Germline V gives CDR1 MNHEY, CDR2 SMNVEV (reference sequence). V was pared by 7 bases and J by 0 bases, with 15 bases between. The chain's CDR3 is CASMSPEDMNTEAFF. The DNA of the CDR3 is TGTGCCAGCATGTCGCCTGAGGATATGAACACTGAAGCTTTCTTT.

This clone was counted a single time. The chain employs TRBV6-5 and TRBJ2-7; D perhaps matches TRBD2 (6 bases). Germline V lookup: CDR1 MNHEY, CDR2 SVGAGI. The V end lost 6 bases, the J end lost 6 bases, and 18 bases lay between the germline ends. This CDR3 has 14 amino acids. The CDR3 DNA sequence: TGTGCCAGCAGCCTCCCGGGGCGCGGGGTCGAGCAGTACTTC. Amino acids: CASSLPGRGVEQYF.

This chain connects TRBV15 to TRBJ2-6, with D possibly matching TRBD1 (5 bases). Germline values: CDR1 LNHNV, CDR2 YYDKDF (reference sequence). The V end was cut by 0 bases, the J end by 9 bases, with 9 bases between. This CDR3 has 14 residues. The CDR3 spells CATSREGRVNVLTF. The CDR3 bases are TGTGCCACCAGCAGAGAGGGCAGGGTCAACGTCCTGACTTTC. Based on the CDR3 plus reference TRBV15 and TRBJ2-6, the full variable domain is DAMVIQNPRYQVTQFGKPVTLSCSQTLNHNVMYWYQQKSSQAPKLLFHYYDKDFNNEADTPDNFQSRRPNTSFCFLDIRSPGLGDTAMYLCATSREGRVNVLTFGAGSRLTVL.

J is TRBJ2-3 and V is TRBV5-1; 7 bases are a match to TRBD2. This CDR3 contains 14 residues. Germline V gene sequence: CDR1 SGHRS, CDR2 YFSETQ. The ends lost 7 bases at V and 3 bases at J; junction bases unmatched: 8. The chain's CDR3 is CASVEGRGTDTQYF. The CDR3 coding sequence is TGCGCCAGCGTTGAGGGGCGGGGGACAGATACGCAGTATTTT. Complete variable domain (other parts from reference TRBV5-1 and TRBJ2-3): KAGVTQTPRYLIKTRGQQVTLSCSPISGHRSVSWYQQTPGQGLQFLFEYFSETQRNKGNFPGRFSGRQFSNSRSEMNVSTLELGDSALYLCASVEGRGTDTQYFGPGTRLTVL.

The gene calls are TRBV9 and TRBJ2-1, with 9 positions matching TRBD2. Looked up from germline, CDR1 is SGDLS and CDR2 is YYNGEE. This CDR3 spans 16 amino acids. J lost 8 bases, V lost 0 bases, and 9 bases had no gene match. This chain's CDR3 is CASSVGRAGGRYEQFF. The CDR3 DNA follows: TGTGCCAGCAGCGTAGGTCGGGCGGGGGGGCGATATGAGCAGTTCTTC.

The CDR3 DNA sequence: TGTGCCAGCAGCTTAGTTCAGGGTGACGGTGACACTGAAGCTTTCTTT. Amino acids: CASSLVQGDGDTEAFF. The chain is built from TRBV7-8 and TRBJ1-1, with D tentatively TRBD1 (5 bases). This CDR3 spans 16 amino acids. Germline V CDR1 and CDR2: SGHVS, FQNEAQ. V was pared by 1 base and J by 3 bases, with 15 bases between.

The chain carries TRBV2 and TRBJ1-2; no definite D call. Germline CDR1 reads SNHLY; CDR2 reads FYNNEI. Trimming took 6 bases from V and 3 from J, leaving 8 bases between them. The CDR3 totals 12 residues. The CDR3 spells CASSPPDYGYTF. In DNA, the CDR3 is TGTGCCAGCAGCCCCCCGGACTATGGCTACACCTTC.

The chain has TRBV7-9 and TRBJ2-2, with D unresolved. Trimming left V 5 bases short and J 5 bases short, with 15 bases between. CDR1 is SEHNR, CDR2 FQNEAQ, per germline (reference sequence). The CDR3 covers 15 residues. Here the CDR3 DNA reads TGTGCCAGCAGCCCGGTGATGGGTTGGACCGGGGAGCTGTTTTTT. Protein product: CASSPVMGWTGELFF.

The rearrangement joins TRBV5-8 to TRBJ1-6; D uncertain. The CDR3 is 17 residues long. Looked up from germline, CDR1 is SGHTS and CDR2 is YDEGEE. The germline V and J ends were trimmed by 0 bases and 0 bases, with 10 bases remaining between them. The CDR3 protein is CASSLAPESSYNSPLHF. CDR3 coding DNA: TGTGCCAGCAGCTTGGCCCCCGAGAGCTCCTATAATTCACCCCTCCACTTT.